This TCR beta chain was captured in a study of blood T cell repertoires in COVID-19. Original processing notes: Scientists estimated how many nucleated cells there were by amplifying reference gene primers. Libraries were prepared by immunoSEQ multiplex PCR; TCRdb keeps only in-frame clonotypes and omits some of them. V, J and clone size were drawn from that table, and D and trimming were deduced from the DNA. The repertoire holds just under 350,000 clones, with 80% to 90% as singletons. This clone was observed once. The germline CDR1 and CDR2 sequences are SGHTA and FQGNSA. The CDR3 has 17 amino acids. The V segment lost 2 bases and the J segment 2 bases; nucleotides outside the gene matches: 11.

This receptor was obtained from a woman aged 45-65 years with COVID-19, enrolled during active disease. Material for sequencing was peripheral blood. The chain uses TRBV7-2 and TRBJ1-2, with 7 bases that match TRBD1. As DNA, the CDR3 is TGTGCCAGCAGCTTAATTTTTATTAGGACAGGCAACTATGGCTACACCTTC. It yields the protein CASSLIFIRTGNYGYTF.